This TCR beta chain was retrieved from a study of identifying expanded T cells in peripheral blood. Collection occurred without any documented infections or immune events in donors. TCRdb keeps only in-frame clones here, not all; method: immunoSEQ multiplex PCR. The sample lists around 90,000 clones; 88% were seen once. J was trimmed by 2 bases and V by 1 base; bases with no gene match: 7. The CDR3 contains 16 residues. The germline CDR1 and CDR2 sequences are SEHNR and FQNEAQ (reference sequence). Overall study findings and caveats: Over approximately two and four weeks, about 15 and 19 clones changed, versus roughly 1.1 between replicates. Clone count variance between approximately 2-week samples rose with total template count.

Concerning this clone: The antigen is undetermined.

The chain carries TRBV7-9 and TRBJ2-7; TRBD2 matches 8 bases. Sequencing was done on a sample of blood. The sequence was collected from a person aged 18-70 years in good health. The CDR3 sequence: CASSLDGSGATYEQYF. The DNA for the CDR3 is TGTGCCAGCAGCTTAGATGGTAGCGGGGCTACCTACGAGCAGTACTTC.